These T cell receptor beta chains were read from a single sample in a study of OX40 agonist ivuxolimab in advanced cancers. Profiled with immunoSEQ multiplex PCR; TCRdb holds only in-frame clones, not every one. The sample yields 85,000 to 90,000 clones, approximately 90% seen once. Sequenced here: CD4+ or CD8+ T cells sorted from blood, sampled in a trial of the OX40 agonist ivuxolimab. Receptors originate from an adult with an advanced solid tumor such as melanoma, head and neck, liver or kidney cancer. Each CDR3 is given with its conserved first and last residue. Fields, in order: clone size, J gene, D gene, V gene, CDR3 DNA, CDR3 protein. D genes are given only for firm matches. Some rows have no size entry. The others give once, few or many, or a class for an expanded clone.

NA	TRBJ2-3	NA	TRBV10-1	TGCGCCTTCCTCACAGCGCCACCCACAGATACGCAGTATTTT	CAFLTAPPTDTQYF
once	TRBJ2-5	NA	TRBV30	TGTGCCTGGAGTCCCGGACAGAAAGAGACCCAGTACTTC	CAWSPGQKETQYF
NA	TRBJ2-7	TRBD1	TRBV5-1	TGCGCCAGCAGCTTGGCCGCGACAGGGACCTCCTACGAGCAGTACTTC	CASSLAATGTSYEQYF
NA	TRBJ1-1	TRBD1	TRBV28	TGTGCCAGCAGACATGGGACAGGGAACACTGAAGCTTTCTTT	CASRHGTGNTEAFF
NA	TRBJ1-4	NA	TRBV9	TGTGCCAGCAGCGTAGGGGTGTGGGAAAAACTGTTTTTT	CASSVGVWEKLFF
NA	TRBJ2-1	NA	TRBV30	TGTGCCTGGAGTGTAGGACAGGAGCAGTTCTTC	CAWSVGQEQFF
NA	TRBJ1-3	NA	TRBV4-2	TGTGCCAGCAGCCAAGACAGGGACTTGCTAAGCTCTGGAAACACCATATATTTT	CASSQDRDLLSSGNTIYF
NA	TRBJ2-7	TRBD1	TRBV30	TGTGCCTGGAGTGTGGGACAGGGAGTCTACGAGCAGTACTTC	CAWSVGQGVYEQYF
NA	TRBJ1-1	NA	TRBV14	TGTGCCAGCAACCAGGGAGGGACTGAAGCTTTCTTT	CASNQGGTEAFF
NA	TRBJ2-7	NA	TRBV30	TGTGCCTGGAGTGAAGGTTACGAGCAGTACTTC	CAWSEGYEQYF